This T cell receptor (beta chain) was recovered during a study of blood T cell repertoires in COVID-19. Study at large: The study drew acute and convalescent COVID-19 samples from the United States, Italy and Spain. T cells, B-cell-depleted T cells, or PBMCs supplied cDNA or gDNA.

Generated by immunoSEQ multiplex PCR, the TCRdb table keeps only in-frame clones and is missing some. Of roughly 200,000 clones listed, roughly 85% were seen once; the top ten hold approximately 18%. Those enrolled, adults aged roughly 18 to 95 years, came from about two dozen US areas. Recovered status in Cohort 3 required two negative PCRs, clearance, or symptom resolution. CDR1 and CDR2 from the germline V gene are SNHLY and FYNNEI. V was trimmed by 6 bases and J by 2 bases, leaving 14 bases between them. The CDR3 is made up of 15 amino acids. The sequence was obtained from a man in his forties who had recovered from COVID-19. The chain uses TRBV2 and TRBJ2-1; D gene unclear. Sequenced material: PBMCs or T cells enriched from blood (not recorded which). CDR3 nucleotide sequence: TGTGCCAGCAGGGTCGAGGCGCTAGCCTACAATGAGCAGTTCTTC. This translates into CASRVEALAYNEQFF.